This passage covers 24 T cell receptor beta chains from one sample sequenced in a study of T cells in Graves' hyperthyroidism and ophthalmopathy. RNA transcripts provided the source from which TCR beta CDR3 regions were amplified. The HTBI set primed first-round TCR CDR3 RT-PCR. TCRdb reanalysed the multiplex PCR reads using MiXCR and keeps one entry per CDR3 protein. Of fewer than 500,000 distinct CDR3 sequences listed, under 15% are singletons. The sample was blood. Receptors were obtained from a man younger than 35 with Graves' ophthalmopathy.

There are a few counts of this clonotype. With a much larger clone just one base away, this may be a read error. The chain's CDR3 is CASSSQSKDSPLHF. The CDR3 nucleotides read TGTGCCAGCAGTTCCCAGTCCAAGGATTCACCCCTCCACTTT. The chain uses TRBV12-3 or TRBV12-4 and TRBJ1-6; D is uncertain. The CDR3 is 14 residues long. V shed 4 bases and J shed 8 bases, with 12 bases lying between them.

Ten or more counts support this clonotype. J is TRBJ2-7 and V is TRBV12-3 or TRBV12-4, with a tentative D call TRBD2 (6 bases). The CDR3 has 14 residues. The V gene lost 6 bases and the J gene lost 3 bases, with 15 bases spanning the gap. CDR3 in amino acids: CASRSSGLSYEQYF. The CDR3 DNA follows: TGTGCCAGCAGAAGCAGCGGGTTAAGCTACGAGCAGTACTTC.

This clonotype has at least ten counts. This chain uses TRBV12-3 or TRBV12-4 with TRBJ1-2; a weak D match, TRBD1 (5 bases). V lost 1 base and J 6 bases, leaving 9 bases between the germline ends. The CDR3 covers 13 residues. The CDR3 DNA follows: TGTGCCAGCAGTTTAGGTGACAGCGATGGCTACACCTTC. This encodes CASSLGDSDGYTF.

In this sample, this clonotype turned up many times. The chain links TRBV9 to TRBJ2-7; TRBD1 matches at 7 bases. J gave up 1 base and V 0 bases, and 10 bases lay outside the gene matches. The CDR3 has 17 amino acids. The germline CDR1 and CDR2 sequences are SGDLS and YYNGEE. The CDR3 protein is CASSVGGDSLISYEQYF. The CDR3 nucleotides read TGTGCCAGCAGCGTAGGAGGGGACAGCCTCATTTCCTACGAGCAGTACTTC.

As regards this clonotype: Since a much larger clone is just one base distant, this may be a read error. The J gene is TRBJ2-7, the V gene TRBV15, with D possibly TRBD1 on 7 matching bases. Germline CDR1 reads LNHNV; CDR2 reads YYDKDF (reference sequence). The V and J ends lost 5 bases and 3 bases respectively, with 17 bases between them. This CDR3 comprises 15 residues. CDR3 protein: CATSGGAGQFYEQYF. In DNA, the CDR3 is TGTGCCACCAGCGGAGGCGCGGGACAGTTCTACGAGCAGTACTTC.

The table lists this clonotype with a few counts. This chain joins TRBV27 and TRBJ1-6; a possible D gene is TRBD1 (6 bases). Per germline, CDR1 MNHEY and CDR2 SMNVEV (reference sequence). V lost 1 base to trimming and J lost 6 bases, with 16 bases between them. The CDR3 consists of 17 residues. As DNA, the CDR3 is TGTGCCAGCAGTTTATATATAGGACAGCAGTTTAATTCACCCCTCCACTTT. Translated, it gives CASSLYIGQQFNSPLHF.

The sample holds many counts of this clonotype. This chain connects TRBV5-1 to TRBJ2-3, with D unresolved. The CDR3 is made up of 13 amino acids. The V gene's germline CDR1 is SGHRS and CDR2 YFSETQ. V shed 0 bases and J shed 4 bases, with 6 bases lying between them. The CDR3 DNA sequence: TGCGCCAGCAGCTTGGACCTCCCAGATACGCAGTATTTT. Translating it yields CASSLDLPDTQYF.

A few counts support this clonotype. V and J are TRBV12-3 or TRBV12-4 and TRBJ2-2, with unresolved D. This CDR3 spans 11 amino acids. Trimming removed 10 bases from V and 7 bases from J, with 10 bases in between. In DNA form, the CDR3 reads TGTGCCAACAGAGGTGGCGGGGAGCTGTTTTTT. Translation: CANRGGGELFF.

This chain uses TRBV7-9 with TRBJ1-2, with D tentatively TRBD1 (6 bases). CDR1 is SEHNR, CDR2 FQNEAQ, per germline (reference sequence). Trimming stripped 6 bases from V and 4 bases from J, with 15 bases between. The CDR3 runs 14 residues. CDR3 DNA sequence: TGTGCCAGCAGGCACAAGGGGGTCTCCTATGGCTACACCTTC. Its translation: CASRHKGVSYGYTF.

This clonotype was counted at least ten times. V is TRBV12-5 and J is TRBJ2-3; D is uncertain. Deletions cut 2 bases from V and 7 bases from J, with 4 bases between. Germline values: CDR1 LGHNT, CDR2 FRNRAP. The CDR3 loop spans 11 amino acids. The CDR3 sequence is CASGLMNTQYF. CDR3 bases: TGTGCTAGTGGTTTGATGAATACGCAGTATTTT.

V gene TRBV7-3 combines with J gene TRBJ2-2, with TRBD2 matching 12 bases. Losses at the gene ends were 5 bases for V and 5 bases for J; bases not matched to a gene: 9. This CDR3 spans 17 amino acids. Germline CDR1 is SGHTA and CDR2 is FQGTGA. CDR3 protein: CASSPNRLAGATGELFF. CDR3 coding DNA: TGTGCCAGCAGCCCGAACCGACTAGCGGGAGCAACCGGGGAGCTGTTTTTT.

In its sample, this clonotype was seen many times. The chain is built from TRBV6-1 and TRBJ2-7, with 7 bases that match TRBD1. Per germline, CDR1 MNHNS and CDR2 SASEGT. This CDR3 spans 15 amino acids. Trimming removed 5 bases from V and 0 bases from J; junction bases left unmatched: 7. Written as DNA, the CDR3 is TGTGCCAGCAGTCCCGGACAGGACCCCTCCTACGAGCAGTACTTC. Protein: CASSPGQDPSYEQYF.

The chain carries TRBV13 and TRBJ2-5; the D is unclear. The CDR3 has 14 residues. The germline CDR1 and CDR2 sequences are PRHDT and FYEKMQ (reference sequence). Deletions cut 5 bases from V and 5 bases from J, with 15 bases between. In DNA, the CDR3 is TGTGCCAGCAGCCCCTGGCTCCATCGGGAGACCCAGTACTTC. As protein: CASSPWLHRETQYF.

The table lists this clonotype with a few counts. The rearrangement uses TRBV18 and TRBJ2-3; 8 bases agree with TRBD1. CDR1 and CDR2 from the germline V gene are KGHSH and LQKENI. Unmatched junction bases numbered 7, after V lost 6 bases and J lost 2 bases. The CDR3 covers 15 residues. CDR3 nucleotides: TGTGCCAGCTCGCGACAGGGGCCCGACACAGATACGCAGTATTTT. It encodes CASSRQGPDTDTQYF.

The rearrangement joins TRBV18 to TRBJ2-5; 11 nucleotides line up with TRBD1. Germline V gene data show CDR1 as KGHSH and CDR2 as LQKENI. The CDR3 spans 16 residues. After removal of 3 bases from V and 2 bases from J, the junction contained 5 bases not matched to a gene. The CDR3 DNA reads as TGTGCCAGCTCACCCCTGGGACAGGGGGGGCAAGAGACCCAGTACTTC. This codes for CASSPLGQGGQETQYF.

This clonotype was counted many times. This sequence joins TRBV15 and TRBJ2-3; tentative D call: TRBD1 (6 bases). Germline CDR1 and CDR2: LNHNV and YYDKDF (reference sequence). The CDR3 length is 14 residues. The ends were cut back, 3 bases at V and 1 base at J, with 8 bases in the middle. The CDR3 DNA is TGTGCCACCAGCAGTCACAGGGGCACAGATACGCAGTATTTT. This translates into CATSSHRGTDTQYF.

J is TRBJ1-1 and V is TRBV28, with 9 bases fitting TRBD1. The CDR3 extends over 13 amino acids. V was clipped by 5 bases and J by 9 bases; unmatched bases: 7. Looked up from germline, CDR1 is MDHEN and CDR2 is SYDVKM. The CDR3 coding sequence is TGTGCCAGCAGTAAACTCCACAGGGGGCAAGCTTTCTTT. Protein sequence: CASSKLHRGQAFF.

The chain is built from TRBV7-9 and TRBJ2-3; D might be TRBD2 (6 bases). V lost 5 bases to trimming and J lost 5 bases, with 11 bases between them. The CDR3 sequence is 13 residues long. Germline-derived CDR1 and CDR2 are SEHNR and FQNEAQ (reference sequence). CDR3 bases: TGTGCCAGCAGCCCTCGGGACTTAGATACGCAGTATTTT. It translates to CASSPRDLDTQYF.

The table lists this clonotype with many counts. V usage is TRBV12-3 or TRBV12-4 and J usage is TRBJ2-1; TRBD1 aligns across 9 bases. There are 14 residues in the CDR3. With 3 bases clipped from V and 4 bases from J, the junction kept 1 base outside the gene matches. The CDR3 nucleotides are TGTGCCAGCAGTTTGACAGGGGGTTACAATGAGCAGTTCTTC. Protein: CASSLTGGYNEQFF.

This clonotype was seen repeatedly, ten times or more. The chain recombines TRBV29-1 with TRBJ2-1, with 9 bases lining up with TRBD2. Germline CDR1 is SQVTM and CDR2 is ANQGSEA. V shed 2 bases, J shed 5 bases, and the junction held 4 bases outside the gene matches. CDR3 size: 14 residues. The CDR3, as DNA: TGCAGCGTTGAACGGACTAGCGCCCACAATGAGCAGTTCTTC. Protein: CSVERTSAHNEQFF.

This clonotype was found many times. The rearrangement joins TRBV11-3 to TRBJ2-3, with 10 bases fitting TRBD1. The junction had 8 bases not matched to a gene; V was cut back by 3 bases and J by 5 bases. Germline V gene sequence: CDR1 SGHNT, CDR2 YENEEA. This CDR3 region has 16 residues. The CDR3, as DNA: TGTGCCAGCAGCTTCGGTGGACAGGGGGTCGTAGATACGCAGTATTTT. This translates into CASSFGGQGVVDTQYF.

This clonotype came up many times. This chain joins TRBV7-3 and TRBJ2-1; TRBD1 aligns across 8 bases. Germline assignment: CDR1 SGHTA and CDR2 FQGTGA. V lost 4 bases and J lost 9; bases outside the gene matches: 11. The CDR3 covers 15 residues. DNA of the CDR3: TGTGCCAGCAGCTCAACCAGCACAGGGGGACCTGAGCAGTTCTTC. It specifies CASSSTSTGGPEQFF. Filled out from reference TRBV7-3 and TRBJ2-1, the complete variable domain reads GAGVSQTPSNKVTEKGKYVELRCDPISGHTALYWYRQSLGQGPEFLIYFQGTGAADDSGLPNDRFFAVRPEGSVSTLKIQRTERGDSAVYLCASSSTSTGGPEQFFGPGTRLTVL.

In its sample, this clonotype was seen many times. The V gene is TRBV30, the J gene TRBJ2-2, with TRBD1 matching 8 bases. Germline-derived CDR1 and CDR2 are GTSNPN and SVGIG (reference sequence). Losses at the gene ends were 5 bases for V and 7 bases for J; bases not matched to a gene: 3. This CDR3 is 12 amino acids long. The CDR3 is CAWQQGGGELFF. The CDR3 nucleotides read TGTGCCTGGCAACAGGGGGGCGGGGAGCTGTTTTTT.

The chain joins TRBV7-3 to TRBJ1-3; D possibly corresponds to TRBD1 (6 bases). CDR3 length: 18 amino acids. CDR1 is SGHTA, CDR2 FQGTGA, per germline. V lost 3 bases and J 0 bases, leaving 18 bases between the germline ends. The CDR3 is CASSFGQPGITSGNTIYF. CDR3 coding DNA: TGTGCCAGCAGCTTTGGACAGCCCGGAATAACCTCTGGAAACACCATATATTTT.